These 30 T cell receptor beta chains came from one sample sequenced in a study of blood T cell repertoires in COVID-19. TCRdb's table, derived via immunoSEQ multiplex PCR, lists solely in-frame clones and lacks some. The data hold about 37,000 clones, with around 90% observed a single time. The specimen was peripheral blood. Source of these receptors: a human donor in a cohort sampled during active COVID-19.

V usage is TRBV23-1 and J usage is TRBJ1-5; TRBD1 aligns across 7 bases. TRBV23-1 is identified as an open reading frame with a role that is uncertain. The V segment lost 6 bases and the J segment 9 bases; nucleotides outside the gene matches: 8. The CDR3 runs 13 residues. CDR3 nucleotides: TGCGCCAGCAGGCGACAGGGTGGGAGGCCCCAGCATTTT. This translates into CASRRQGGRPQHF.

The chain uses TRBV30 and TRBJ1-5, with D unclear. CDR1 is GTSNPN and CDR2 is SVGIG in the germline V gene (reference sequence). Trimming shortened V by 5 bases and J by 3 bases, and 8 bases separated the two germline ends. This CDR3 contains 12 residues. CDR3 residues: CAWGRDNQPQHF. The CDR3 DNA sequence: TGTGCCTGGGGCCGGGACAATCAGCCCCAGCATTTT. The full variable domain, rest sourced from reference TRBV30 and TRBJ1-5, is SQTIHQWPATLVQPVGSPLSLECTVEGTSNPNLYWYRQAAGRGLQLLFYSVGIGQISSEVPQNLSASRPQDRQFILSSKKLLLSDSGFYLCAWGRDNQPQHFGDGTRLSIL.

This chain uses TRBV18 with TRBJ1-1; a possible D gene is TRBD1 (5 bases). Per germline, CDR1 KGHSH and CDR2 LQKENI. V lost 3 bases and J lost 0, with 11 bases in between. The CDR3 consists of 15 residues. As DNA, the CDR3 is TGTGCCAGCTCACCTTGGACAAGGATGAACACTGAAGCTTTCTTT. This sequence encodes CASSPWTRMNTEAFF.

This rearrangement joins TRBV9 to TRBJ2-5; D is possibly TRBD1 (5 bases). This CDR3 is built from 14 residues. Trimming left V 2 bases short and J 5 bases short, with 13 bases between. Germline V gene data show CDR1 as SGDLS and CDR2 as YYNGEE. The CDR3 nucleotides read TGTGCCAGCAGCGTCGATCAGGGTAGGGAGACCCAGTACTTC. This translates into CASSVDQGRETQYF.

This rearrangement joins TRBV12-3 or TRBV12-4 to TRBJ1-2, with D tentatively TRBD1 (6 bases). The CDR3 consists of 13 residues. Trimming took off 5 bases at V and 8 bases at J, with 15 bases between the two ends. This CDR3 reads CASSLRGGGGYTF. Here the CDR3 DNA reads TGTGCCAGCAGTCTGAGGGGGGGTGGCGGCTACACCTTC.

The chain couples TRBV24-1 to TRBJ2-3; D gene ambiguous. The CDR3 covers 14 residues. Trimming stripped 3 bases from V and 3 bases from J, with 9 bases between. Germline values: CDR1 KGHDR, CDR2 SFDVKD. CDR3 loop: CATSDHRVTDTQYF. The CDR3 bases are TGTGCCACCAGTGATCACCGGGTTACAGATACGCAGTATTTT.

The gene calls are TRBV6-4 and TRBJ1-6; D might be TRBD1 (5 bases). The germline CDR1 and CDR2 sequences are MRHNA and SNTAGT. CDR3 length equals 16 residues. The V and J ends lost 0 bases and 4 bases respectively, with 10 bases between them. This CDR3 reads CASSDSQGFYNSPLHF. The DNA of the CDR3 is TGTGCCAGCAGTGACTCCCAGGGCTTTTATAATTCACCCCTCCACTTT.

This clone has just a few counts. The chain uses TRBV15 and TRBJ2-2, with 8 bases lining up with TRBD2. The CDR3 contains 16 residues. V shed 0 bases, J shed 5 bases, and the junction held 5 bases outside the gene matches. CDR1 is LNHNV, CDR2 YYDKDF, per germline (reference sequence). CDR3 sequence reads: CATSRDGLAGTGELFF. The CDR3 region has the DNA TGTGCCACCAGCAGAGATGGACTAGCCGGTACCGGGGAGCTGTTTTTT.

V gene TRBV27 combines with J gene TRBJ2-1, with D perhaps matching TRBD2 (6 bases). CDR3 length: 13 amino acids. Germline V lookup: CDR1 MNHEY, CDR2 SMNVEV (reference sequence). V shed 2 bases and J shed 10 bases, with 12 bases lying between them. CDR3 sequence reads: CASSLVGSQEQFF. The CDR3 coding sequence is TGTGCCAGCAGTTTAGTCGGGAGTCAGGAGCAGTTCTTC.

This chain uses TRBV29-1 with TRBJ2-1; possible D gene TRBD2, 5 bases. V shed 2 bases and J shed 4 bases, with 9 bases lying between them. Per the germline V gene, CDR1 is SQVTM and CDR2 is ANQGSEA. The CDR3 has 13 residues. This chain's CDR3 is CSVECREYNEQFF. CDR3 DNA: TGCAGCGTTGAATGCCGGGAATACAATGAGCAGTTCTTC.

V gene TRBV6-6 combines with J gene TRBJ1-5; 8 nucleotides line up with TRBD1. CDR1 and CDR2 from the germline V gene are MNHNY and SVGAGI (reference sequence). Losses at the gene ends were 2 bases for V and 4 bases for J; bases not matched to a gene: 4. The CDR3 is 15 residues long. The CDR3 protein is CASSYNRGVNQPQHF. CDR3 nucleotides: TGTGCCAGCAGTTACAACAGGGGGGTAAATCAGCCCCAGCATTTT.

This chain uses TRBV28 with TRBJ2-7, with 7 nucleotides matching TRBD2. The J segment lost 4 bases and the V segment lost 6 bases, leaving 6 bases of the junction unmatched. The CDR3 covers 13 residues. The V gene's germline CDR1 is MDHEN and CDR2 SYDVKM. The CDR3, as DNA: TGTGCCAGCAGGCCCCCCGGGAGGTACGAGCAGTACTTC. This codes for CASRPPGRYEQYF.

The DNA for the CDR3 is TGTGCCAGCAGTTTTTTTACAGGGGGATACGGCGAGCAGTACTTC. Translating gives CASSFFTGGYGEQYF. V and J are TRBV27 and TRBJ2-7; 8 bases match TRBD1. The germline gives CDR1 MNHEY, CDR2 SMNVEV (reference sequence). After removal of 3 bases from V and 6 bases from J, the junction contained 10 bases not matched to a gene. The CDR3 spans 15 residues.

CDR3 nucleotides: TGCGCCAGCAGCCGACCGGGACTAAGCACAGATACGCAGTATTTT. Translated: CASSRPGLSTDTQYF. This rearrangement joins TRBV4-1 to TRBJ2-3, with TRBD2 matching over 7 bases. The germline V gene encodes CDR1 MGHRA and CDR2 YSYEKL. V trimming: 4 bases; J trimming: 0 bases; junction bases outside the gene matches: 4. CDR3 length equals 15 residues.

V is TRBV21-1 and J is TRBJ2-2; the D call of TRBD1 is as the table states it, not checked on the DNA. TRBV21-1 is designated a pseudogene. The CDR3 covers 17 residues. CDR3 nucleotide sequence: TGTGCCCCCAAGGGGGACAGGTGGCCTCCGGGGACCGGGGAGCTGTTTTTT. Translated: CAPKGDRWPPGTGELFF.

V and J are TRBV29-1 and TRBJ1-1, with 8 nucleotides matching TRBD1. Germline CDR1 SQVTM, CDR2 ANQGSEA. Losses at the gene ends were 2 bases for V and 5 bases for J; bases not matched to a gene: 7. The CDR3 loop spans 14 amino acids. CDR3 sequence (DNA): TGCAGCGTTGAAAGCGACAGGGACAGGACTGAAGCTTTCTTT. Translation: CSVESDRDRTEAFF. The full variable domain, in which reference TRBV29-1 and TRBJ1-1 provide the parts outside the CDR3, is SAVISQKPSRDICQRGTSLTIQCQVDSQVTMMFWYRQQPGQSLTLIATANQGSEATYESGFVIDKFPISRPNLTFSTLTVSNMSPEDSSIYLCSVESDRDRTEAFFGQGTRLTVV.

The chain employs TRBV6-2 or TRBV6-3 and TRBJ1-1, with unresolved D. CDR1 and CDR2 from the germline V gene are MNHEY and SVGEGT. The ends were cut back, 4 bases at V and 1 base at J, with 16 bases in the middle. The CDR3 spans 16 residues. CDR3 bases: TGTGCCAGCAGTTGGGAGAAAGGGCGGTCGAACACTGAAGCTTTCTTT. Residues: CASSWEKGRSNTEAFF.

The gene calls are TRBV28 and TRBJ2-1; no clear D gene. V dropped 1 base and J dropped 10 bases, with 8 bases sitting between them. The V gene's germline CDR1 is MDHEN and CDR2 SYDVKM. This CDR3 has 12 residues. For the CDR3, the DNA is TGTGCCAGCAGTTTATTTTCCGGGGAGCAGTTCTTC. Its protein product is CASSLFSGEQFF.

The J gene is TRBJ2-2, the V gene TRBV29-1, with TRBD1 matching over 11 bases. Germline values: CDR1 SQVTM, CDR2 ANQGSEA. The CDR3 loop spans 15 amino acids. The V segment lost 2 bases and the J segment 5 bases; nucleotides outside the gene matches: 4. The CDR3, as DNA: TGCAGCGTTGAATTCCGGGACAGGGGGACCGGGGAGCTGTTTTTT. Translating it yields CSVEFRDRGTGELFF.

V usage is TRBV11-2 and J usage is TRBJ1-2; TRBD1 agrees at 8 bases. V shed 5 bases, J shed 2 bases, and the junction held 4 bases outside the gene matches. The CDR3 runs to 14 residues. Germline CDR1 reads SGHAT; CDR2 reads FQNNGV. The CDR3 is CASSTRQGNYGYTF. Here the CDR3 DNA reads TGTGCCAGCAGCACCCGACAGGGGAACTATGGCTACACCTTC.

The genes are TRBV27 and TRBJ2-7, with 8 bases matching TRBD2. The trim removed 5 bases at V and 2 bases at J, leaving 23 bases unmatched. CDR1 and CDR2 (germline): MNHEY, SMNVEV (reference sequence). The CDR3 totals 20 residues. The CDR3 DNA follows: TGTGCCAGCAGTAAATATCCGCCAGGGCTTCCCGGGACTAGTACCTACGAGCAGTACTTC. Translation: CASSKYPPGLPGTSTYEQYF.

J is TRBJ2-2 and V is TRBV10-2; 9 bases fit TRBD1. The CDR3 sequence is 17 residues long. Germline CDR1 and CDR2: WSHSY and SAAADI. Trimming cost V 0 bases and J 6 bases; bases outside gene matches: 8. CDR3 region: CASSESLWTGVPGELFF. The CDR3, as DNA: TGCGCCAGCAGTGAGTCTTTATGGACAGGGGTTCCCGGGGAGCTGTTTTTT.

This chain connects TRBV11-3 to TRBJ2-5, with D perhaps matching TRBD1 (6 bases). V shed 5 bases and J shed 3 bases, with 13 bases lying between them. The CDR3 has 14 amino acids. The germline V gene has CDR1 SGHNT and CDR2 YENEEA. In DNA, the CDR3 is TGTGCCAGCAGCCCCAGGGGACACGAAGAGACCCAGTACTTC. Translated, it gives CASSPRGHEETQYF. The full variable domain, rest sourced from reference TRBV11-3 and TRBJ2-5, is EAGVVQSPRYKIIEKKQPVAFWCNPISGHNTLYWYLQNLGQGPELLIRYENEEAVDDSQLPKDRFSAERLKGVDSTLKIQPAELGDSAVYLCASSPRGHEETQYFGPGTRLLVL.

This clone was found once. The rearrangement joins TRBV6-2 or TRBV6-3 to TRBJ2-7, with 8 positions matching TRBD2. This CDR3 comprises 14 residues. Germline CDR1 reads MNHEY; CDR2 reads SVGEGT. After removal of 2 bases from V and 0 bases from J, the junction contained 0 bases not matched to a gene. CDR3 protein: CASSYTSGSYEQYF. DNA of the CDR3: TGTGCCAGCAGTTACACTAGCGGCTCCTACGAGCAGTACTTC.

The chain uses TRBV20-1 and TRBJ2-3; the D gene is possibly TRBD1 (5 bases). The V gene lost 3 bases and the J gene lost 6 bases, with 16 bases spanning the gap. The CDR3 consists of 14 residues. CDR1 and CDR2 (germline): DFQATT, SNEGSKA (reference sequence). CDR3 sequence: CSASRAGQGDTQYF. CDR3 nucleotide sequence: TGCAGTGCTAGTCGGGCAGGGCAAGGCGATACGCAGTATTTT.

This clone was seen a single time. CDR3 amino acids: CASRRGADYGYTF. The CDR3 DNA sequence: TGTGCCAGCCGGAGGGGAGCGGACTATGGCTACACCTTC. The chain recombines TRBV25-1 with TRBJ1-2; possibly TRBD1 for D (5 bases). The V end was cut by 8 bases, the J end by 3 bases, with 13 bases between. Germline values: CDR1 MGHDK, CDR2 SYGVNS. The CDR3 length is 13 residues.

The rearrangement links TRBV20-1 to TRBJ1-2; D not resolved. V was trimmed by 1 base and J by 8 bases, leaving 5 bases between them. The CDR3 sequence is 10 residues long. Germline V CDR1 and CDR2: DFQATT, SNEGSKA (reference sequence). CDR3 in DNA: TGCAGTGCTAGAGTGGAGGGCTACACCTTC. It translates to CSARVEGYTF.

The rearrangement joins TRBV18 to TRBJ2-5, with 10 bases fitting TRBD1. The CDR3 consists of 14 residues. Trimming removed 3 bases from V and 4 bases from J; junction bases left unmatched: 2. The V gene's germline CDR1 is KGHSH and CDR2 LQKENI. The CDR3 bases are TGTGCCAGCTCACCTAGGGACAGGGGAGAGACCCAGTACTTC. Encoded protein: CASSPRDRGETQYF.

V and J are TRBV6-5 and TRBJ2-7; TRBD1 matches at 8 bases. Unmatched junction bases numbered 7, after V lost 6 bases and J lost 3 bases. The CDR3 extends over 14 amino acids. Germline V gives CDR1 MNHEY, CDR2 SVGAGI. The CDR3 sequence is CASRGQAPGYEQYF. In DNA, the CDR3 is TGTGCCAGCAGGGGACAGGCGCCCGGCTACGAGCAGTACTTC.

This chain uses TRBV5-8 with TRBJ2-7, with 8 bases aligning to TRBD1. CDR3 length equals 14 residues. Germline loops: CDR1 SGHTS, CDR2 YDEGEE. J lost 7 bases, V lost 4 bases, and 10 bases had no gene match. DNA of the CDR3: TGTGCCAGCAGCCCGGGACAGGCCTTGGGGGAGCAGTACTTC. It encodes CASSPGQALGEQYF.